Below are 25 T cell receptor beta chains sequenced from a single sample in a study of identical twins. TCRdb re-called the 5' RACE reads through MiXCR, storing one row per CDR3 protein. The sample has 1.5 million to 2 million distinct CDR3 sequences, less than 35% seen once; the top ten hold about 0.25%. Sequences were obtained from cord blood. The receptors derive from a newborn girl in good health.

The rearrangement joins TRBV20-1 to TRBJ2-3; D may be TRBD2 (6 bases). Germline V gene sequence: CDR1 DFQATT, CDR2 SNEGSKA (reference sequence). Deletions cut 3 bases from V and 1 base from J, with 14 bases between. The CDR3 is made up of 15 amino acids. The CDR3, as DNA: TGCAGTGCTAGCTTCGGCGGGGACCGCACAGATACGCAGTATTTT. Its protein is CSASFGGDRTDTQYF.

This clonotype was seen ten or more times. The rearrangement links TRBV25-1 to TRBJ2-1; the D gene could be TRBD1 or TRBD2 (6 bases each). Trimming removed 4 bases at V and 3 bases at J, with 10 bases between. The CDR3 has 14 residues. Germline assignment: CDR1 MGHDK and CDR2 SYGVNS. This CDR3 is CASSVGGRYNEQFF. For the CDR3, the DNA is TGTGCCAGCAGTGTCGGGGGCCGCTACAATGAGCAGTTCTTC.

The CDR3 nucleotides are TGTGCCAGCAGGCCCAGACTAGCGGGAGAGGATGAGCAGTTCTTC. Its translation is CASRPRLAGEDEQFF. This chain joins TRBV28 and TRBJ2-1, with TRBD2 identical over 12 bases. The germline V gene has CDR1 MDHEN and CDR2 SYDVKM. The junction had 8 bases not matched to a gene; V was cut back by 6 bases and J by 8 bases. CDR3 length equals 15 residues.

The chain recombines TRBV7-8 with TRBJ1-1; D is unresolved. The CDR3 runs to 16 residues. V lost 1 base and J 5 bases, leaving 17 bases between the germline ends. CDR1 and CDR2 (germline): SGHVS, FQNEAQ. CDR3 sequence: CASSLVGDIVGTEAFF. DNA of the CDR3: TGTGCCAGCAGCTTAGTGGGCGACATCGTAGGAACTGAAGCTTTCTTT.

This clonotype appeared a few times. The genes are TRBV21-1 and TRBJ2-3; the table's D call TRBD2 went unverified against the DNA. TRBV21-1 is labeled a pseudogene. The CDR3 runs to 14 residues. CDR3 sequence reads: CASSKTPRADTQYF. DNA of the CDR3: TGTGCCAGCAGCAAAACCCCGCGTGCAGATACGCAGTATTTT.

The CDR3 spells CASSQDPRQATEAFF. DNA for the CDR3: TGTGCCAGCAGCCAAGATCCCAGACAGGCCACTGAAGCTTTCTTT. The chain couples TRBV4-2 to TRBJ1-1; D might be TRBD1 (6 bases). Trimming cost V 0 bases and J 4 bases, with 12 bases left between them. The CDR3 is made up of 15 amino acids. Germline V CDR1 and CDR2: LGHNA, YNFKEQ.

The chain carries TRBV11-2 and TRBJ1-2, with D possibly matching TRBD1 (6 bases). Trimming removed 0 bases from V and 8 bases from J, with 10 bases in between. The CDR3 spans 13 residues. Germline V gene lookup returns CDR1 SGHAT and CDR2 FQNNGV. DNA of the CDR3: TGTGCCAGCAGCTTAGAGGGGGGCGGCGGCTACACCTTC. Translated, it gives CASSLEGGGGYTF.

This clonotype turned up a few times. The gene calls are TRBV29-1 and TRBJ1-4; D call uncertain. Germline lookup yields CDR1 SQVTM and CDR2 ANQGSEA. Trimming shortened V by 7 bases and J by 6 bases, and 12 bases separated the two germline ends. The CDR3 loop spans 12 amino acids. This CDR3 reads CSGGRGHEKLFF. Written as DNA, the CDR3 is TGCAGCGGCGGGCGGGGTCATGAAAAACTGTTTTTT. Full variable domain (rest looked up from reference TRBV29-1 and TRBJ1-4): SAVISQKPSRDICQRGTSLTIQCQVDSQVTMMFWYRQQPGQSLTLIATANQGSEATYESGFVIDKFPISRPNLTFSTLTVSNMSPEDSSIYLCSGGRGHEKLFFGSGTQLSVL.

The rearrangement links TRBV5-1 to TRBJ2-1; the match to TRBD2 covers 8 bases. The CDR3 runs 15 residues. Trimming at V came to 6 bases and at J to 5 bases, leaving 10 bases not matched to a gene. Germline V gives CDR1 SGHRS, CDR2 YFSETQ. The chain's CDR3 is CASNPRAGEDNEQFF. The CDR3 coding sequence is TGCGCCAGCAACCCGAGAGCGGGAGAGGACAATGAGCAGTTCTTC.

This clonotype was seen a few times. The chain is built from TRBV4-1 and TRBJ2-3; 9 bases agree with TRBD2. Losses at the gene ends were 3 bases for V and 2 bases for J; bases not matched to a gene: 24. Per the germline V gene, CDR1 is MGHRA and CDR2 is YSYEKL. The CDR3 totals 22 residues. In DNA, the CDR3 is TGCGCCAGCAGCCATCGCCTCCGGTATTTGAGCGGGGGGACCTACCTCACAGATACGCAGTATTTT. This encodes CASSHRLRYLSGGTYLTDTQYF.

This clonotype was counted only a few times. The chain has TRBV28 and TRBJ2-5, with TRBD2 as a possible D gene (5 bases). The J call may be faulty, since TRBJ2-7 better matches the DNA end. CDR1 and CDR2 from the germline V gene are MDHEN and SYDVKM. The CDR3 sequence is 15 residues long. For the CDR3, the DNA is TGTGCCAGCAGTTTACTGAGCGGTAAAGTTCGCGAGCAGTACTTC. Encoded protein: CASSLLSGKVREQYF.

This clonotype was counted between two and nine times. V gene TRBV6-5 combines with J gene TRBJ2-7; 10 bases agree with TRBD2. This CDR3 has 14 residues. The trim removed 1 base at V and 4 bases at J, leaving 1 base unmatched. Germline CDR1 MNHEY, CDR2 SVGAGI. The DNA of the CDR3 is TGTGCCAGCAGTTACTTGGGACTAGCGTACGAGCAGTACTTC. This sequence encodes CASSYLGLAYEQYF.

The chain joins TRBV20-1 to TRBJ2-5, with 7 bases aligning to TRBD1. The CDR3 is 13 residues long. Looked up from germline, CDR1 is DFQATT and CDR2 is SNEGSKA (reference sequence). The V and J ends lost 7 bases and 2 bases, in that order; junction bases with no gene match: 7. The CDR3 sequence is CSDRRGPQETQYF. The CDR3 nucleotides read TGCAGTGATCGTAGGGGGCCACAAGAGACCCAGTACTTC.

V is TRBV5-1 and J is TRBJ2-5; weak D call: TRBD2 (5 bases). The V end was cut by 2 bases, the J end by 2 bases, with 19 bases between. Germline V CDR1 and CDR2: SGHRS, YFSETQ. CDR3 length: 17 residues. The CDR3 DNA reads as TGCGCCAGCAGCTTCCCTCCCGGGGTCGTTCGGCAAGAGACCCAGTACTTC. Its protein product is CASSFPPGVVRQETQYF.

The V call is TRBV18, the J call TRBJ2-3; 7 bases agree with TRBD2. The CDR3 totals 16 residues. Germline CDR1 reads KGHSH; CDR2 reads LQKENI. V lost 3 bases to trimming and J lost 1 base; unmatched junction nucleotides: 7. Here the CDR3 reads CASSPGLVGGTDTQYF. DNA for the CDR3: TGTGCCAGCTCACCCGGACTAGTTGGTGGCACAGATACGCAGTATTTT.

CDR3 loop: CARETQGAGYGYTF. The CDR3 nucleotides read TGTGCCAGGGAAACACAGGGGGCTGGCTATGGCTACACCTTC. The chain employs TRBV2 and TRBJ1-2; 9 bases match TRBD1. The V and J ends lost 9 bases and 4 bases, in that order; junction bases with no gene match: 9. Germline CDR1 is SNHLY and CDR2 is FYNNEI. CDR3 length: 14 amino acids.

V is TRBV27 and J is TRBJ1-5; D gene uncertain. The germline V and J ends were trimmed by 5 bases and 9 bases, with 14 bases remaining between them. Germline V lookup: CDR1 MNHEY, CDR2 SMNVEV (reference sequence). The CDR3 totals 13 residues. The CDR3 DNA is TGTGCCAGCAGTCCTTGGCCAGGCCGGCCCCAGCATTTT. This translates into CASSPWPGRPQHF.

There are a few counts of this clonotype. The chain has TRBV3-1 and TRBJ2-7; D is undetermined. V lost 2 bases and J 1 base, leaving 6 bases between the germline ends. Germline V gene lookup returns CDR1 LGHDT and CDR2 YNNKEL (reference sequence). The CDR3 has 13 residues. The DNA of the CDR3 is TGTGCCAGCAGCCAATTTACATCCTACGAGCAGTACTTC. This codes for CASSQFTSYEQYF.

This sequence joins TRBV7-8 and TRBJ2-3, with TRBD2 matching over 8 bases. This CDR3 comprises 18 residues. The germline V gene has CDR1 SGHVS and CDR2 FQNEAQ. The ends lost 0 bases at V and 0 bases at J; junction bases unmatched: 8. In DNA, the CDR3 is TGTGCCAGCAGCTTAGCTAGCGGGATTTCCAAAAGCACAGATACGCAGTATTTT. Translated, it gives CASSLASGISKSTDTQYF.

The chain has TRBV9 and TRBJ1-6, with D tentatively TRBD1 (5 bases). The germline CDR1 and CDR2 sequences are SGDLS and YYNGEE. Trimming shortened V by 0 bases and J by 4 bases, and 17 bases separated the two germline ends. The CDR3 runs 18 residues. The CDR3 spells CASSVGPVLGVYNSPLHF. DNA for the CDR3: TGTGCCAGCAGCGTAGGTCCGGTCTTAGGGGTTTATAATTCACCCCTCCACTTT.

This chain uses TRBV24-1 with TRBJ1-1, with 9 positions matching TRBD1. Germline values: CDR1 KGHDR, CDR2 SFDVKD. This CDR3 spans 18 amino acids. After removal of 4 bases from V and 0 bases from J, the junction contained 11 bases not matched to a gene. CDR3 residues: CATSEDTGGRGMNTEAFF. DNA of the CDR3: TGTGCCACCAGTGAAGACACAGGGGGCCGGGGCATGAACACTGAAGCTTTCTTT.

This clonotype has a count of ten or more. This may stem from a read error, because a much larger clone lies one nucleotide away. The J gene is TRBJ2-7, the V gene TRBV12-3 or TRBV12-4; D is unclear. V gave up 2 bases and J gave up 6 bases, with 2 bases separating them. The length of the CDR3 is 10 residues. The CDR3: CASSLFEQYF. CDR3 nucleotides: TGTGCCAGCAGTTTATTCGAGCAGTACTTC.

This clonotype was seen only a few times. CDR3 region: CSGGEGSRSTEAFF. CDR3 sequence (DNA): TGCAGCGGTGGTGAGGGGTCCAGGAGCACTGAAGCTTTCTTT. The chain is built from TRBV29-1 and TRBJ1-1; possible D gene TRBD1, 5 bases. V was cut by 7 bases and J by 4 bases, with 19 bases left in between. The CDR3 totals 14 residues. Germline CDR1 and CDR2: SQVTM and ANQGSEA.

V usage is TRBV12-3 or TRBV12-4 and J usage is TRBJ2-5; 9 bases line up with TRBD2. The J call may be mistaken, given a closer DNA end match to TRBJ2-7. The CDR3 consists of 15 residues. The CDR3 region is CASSPISGSAYEQYF. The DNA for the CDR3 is TGTGCCAGCAGCCCAATTAGCGGGAGCGCCTACGAGCAGTACTTC.

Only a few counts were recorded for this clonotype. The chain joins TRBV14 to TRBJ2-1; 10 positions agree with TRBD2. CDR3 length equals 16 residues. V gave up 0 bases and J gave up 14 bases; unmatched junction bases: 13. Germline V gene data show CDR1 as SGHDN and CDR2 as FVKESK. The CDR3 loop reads CASSQDVLTSGAPEFF. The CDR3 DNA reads TGTGCCAGCAGCCAAGATGTCCTAACTAGCGGGGCCCCGGAGTTCTTC.